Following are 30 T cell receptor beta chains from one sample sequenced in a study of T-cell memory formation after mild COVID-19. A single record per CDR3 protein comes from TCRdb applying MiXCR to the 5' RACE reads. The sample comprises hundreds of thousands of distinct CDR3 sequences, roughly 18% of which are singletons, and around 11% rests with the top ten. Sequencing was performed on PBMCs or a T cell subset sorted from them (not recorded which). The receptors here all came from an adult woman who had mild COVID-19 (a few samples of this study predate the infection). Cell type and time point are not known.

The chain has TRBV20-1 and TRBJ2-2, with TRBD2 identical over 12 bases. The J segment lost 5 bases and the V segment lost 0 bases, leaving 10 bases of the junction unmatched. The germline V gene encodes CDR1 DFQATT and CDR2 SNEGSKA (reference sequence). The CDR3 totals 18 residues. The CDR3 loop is CSARDSVLAGGQTGELFF. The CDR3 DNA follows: TGCAGTGCTAGAGATTCCGTACTAGCGGGAGGTCAAACCGGGGAGCTGTTTTTT.

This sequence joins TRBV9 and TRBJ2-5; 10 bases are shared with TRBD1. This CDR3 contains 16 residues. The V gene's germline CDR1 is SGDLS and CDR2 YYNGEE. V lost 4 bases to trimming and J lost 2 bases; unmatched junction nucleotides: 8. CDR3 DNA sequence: TGTGCCAGCAGCCCAGCATGGGGACAGGGGCAAGAGACCCAGTACTTC. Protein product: CASSPAWGQGQETQYF.

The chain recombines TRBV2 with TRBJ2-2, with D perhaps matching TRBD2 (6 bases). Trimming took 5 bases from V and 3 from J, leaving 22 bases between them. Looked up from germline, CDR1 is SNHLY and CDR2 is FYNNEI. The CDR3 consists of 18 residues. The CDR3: CASSLQDDWEEDTGELFF. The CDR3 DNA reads TGTGCCAGCAGTCTACAGGATGATTGGGAGGAGGACACCGGGGAGCTGTTTTTT.

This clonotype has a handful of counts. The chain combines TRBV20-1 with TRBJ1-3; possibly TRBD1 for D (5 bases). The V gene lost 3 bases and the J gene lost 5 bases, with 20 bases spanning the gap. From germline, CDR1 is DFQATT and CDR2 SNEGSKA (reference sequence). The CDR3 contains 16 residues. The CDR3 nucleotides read TGCAGTGCTAGGAAATATGGGCAGGGTTTTCGAAACACCATATATTTT. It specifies CSARKYGQGFRNTIYF.

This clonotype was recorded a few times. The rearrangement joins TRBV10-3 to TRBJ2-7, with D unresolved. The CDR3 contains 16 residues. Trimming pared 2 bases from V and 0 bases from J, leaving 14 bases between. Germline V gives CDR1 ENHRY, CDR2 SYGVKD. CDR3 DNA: TGTGCCATCAGTGAGGTCGGAGAAAACCCCTCCTACGAGCAGTACTTC. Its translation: CAISEVGENPSYEQYF.

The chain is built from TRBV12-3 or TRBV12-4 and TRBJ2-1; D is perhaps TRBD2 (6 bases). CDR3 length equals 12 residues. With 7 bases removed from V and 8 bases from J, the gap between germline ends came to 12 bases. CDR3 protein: CASMLATDEQFF. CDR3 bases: TGTGCCAGCATGCTAGCGACGGATGAGCAGTTCTTC.

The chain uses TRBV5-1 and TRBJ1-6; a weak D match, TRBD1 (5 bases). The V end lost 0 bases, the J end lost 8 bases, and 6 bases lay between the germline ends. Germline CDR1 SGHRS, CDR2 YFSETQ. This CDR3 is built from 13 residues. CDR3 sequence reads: CASSLARDSPLHF. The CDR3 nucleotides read TGCGCCAGCAGCTTGGCCAGGGATTCACCCCTCCACTTT.

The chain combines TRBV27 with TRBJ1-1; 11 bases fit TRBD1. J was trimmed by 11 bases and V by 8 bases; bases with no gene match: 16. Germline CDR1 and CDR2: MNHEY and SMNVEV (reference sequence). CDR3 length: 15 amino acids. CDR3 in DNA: TGTGCCAGCCTATCCGACCGGAGGACAGGGGGCACGGCTTTCTTT. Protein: CASLSDRRTGGTAFF.

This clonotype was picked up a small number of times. The DNA of the CDR3 is TGTGCCAGCAGTTTAAACCGACAGACGAACACTGAAGCTTTCTTT. Protein product: CASSLNRQTNTEAFF. This sequence joins TRBV12-3 or TRBV12-4 and TRBJ1-1, with D possibly being TRBD1 (5 bases). The CDR3 is 15 residues long. Trimming cost V 2 bases and J 1 base, with 11 bases left between them.

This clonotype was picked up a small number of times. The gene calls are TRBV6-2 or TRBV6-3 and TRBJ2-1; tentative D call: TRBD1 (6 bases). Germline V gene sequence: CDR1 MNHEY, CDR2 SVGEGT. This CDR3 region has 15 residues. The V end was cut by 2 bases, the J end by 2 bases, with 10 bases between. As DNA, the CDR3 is TGTGCCAGCAGTTACGCAGGGGTGGCCTACAATGAGCAGTTCTTC. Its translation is CASSYAGVAYNEQFF.

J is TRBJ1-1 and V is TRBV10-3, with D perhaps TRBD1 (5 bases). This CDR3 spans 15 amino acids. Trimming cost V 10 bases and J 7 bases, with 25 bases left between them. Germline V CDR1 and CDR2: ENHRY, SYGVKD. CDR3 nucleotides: TGTGCCAGCAGGTCAGGGACCGGATTATCTGTTGAAGCTTTCTTT. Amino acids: CASRSGTGLSVEAFF.

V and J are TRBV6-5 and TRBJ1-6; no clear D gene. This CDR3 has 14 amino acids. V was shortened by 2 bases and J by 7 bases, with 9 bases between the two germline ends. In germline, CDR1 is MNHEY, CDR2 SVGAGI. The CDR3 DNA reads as TGTGCCAGCAGTTACGGCAACAGCAATTCACCCCTCCACTTT. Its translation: CASSYGNSNSPLHF.

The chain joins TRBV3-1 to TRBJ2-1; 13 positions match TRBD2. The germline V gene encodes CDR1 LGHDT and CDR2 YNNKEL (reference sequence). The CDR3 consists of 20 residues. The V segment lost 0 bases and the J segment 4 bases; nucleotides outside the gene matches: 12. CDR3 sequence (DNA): TGTGCCAGCAGCCAAGATATTCCGTTCGGGACTAGCGGGAAATACAATGAGCAGTTCTTC. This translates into CASSQDIPFGTSGKYNEQFF.

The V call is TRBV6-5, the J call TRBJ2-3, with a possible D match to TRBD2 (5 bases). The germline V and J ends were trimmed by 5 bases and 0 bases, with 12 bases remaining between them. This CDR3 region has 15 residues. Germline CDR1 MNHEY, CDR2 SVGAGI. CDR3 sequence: CASSRSGGSTDTQYF. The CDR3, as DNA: TGTGCCAGCAGTCGGTCGGGCGGGAGCACAGATACGCAGTATTTT.

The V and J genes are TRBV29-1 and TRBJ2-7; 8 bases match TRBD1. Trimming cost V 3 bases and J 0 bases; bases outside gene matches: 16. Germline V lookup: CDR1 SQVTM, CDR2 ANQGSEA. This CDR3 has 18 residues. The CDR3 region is CSVEAAGGRFRSSYEQYF. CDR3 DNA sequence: TGCAGCGTTGAGGCGGCAGGGGGCCGATTTAGGAGCTCCTACGAGCAGTACTTC.

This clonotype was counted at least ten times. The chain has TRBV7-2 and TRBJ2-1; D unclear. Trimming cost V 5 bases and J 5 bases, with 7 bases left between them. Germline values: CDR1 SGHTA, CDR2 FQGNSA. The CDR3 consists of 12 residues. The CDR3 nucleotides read TGTGCCAGCAGCCTAGACCACAATGAGCAGTTCTTC. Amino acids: CASSLDHNEQFF.

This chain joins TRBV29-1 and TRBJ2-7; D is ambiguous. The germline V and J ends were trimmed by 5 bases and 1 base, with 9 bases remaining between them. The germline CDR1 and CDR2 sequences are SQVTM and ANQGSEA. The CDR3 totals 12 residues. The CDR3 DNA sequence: TGCAGCGTTACTGACTTTTCCTACGAGCAGTACTTC. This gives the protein CSVTDFSYEQYF.

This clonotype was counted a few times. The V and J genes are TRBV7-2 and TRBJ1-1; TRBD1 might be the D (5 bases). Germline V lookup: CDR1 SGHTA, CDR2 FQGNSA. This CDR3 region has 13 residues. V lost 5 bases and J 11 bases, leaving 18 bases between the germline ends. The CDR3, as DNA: TGTGCCAGCAGCGCCACGGGGGGTTTGTTTGCTTTCTTT. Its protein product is CASSATGGLFAFF.

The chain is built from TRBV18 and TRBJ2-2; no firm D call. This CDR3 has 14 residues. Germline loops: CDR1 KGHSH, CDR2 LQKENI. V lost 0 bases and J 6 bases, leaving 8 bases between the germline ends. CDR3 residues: CASSPPVSAGELFF. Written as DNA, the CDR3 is TGTGCCAGCTCACCACCGGTGTCAGCCGGGGAGCTGTTTTTT.

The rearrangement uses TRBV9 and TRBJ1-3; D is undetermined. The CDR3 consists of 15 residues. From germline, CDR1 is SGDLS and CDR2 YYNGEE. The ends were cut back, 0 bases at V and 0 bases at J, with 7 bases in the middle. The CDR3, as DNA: TGTGCCAGCAGCGTAGACGGGGTCTCTGGAAACACCATATATTTT. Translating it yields CASSVDGVSGNTIYF.

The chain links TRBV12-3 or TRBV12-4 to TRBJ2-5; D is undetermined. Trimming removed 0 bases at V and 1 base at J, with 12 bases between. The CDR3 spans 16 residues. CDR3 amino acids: CASSLATALLQETQYF. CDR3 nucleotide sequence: TGTGCCAGCAGTTTAGCAACTGCTCTTCTCCAAGAGACCCAGTACTTC.

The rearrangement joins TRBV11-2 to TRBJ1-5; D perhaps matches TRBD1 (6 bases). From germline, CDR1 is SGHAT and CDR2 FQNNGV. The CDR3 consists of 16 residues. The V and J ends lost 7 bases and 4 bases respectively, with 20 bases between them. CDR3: CASIYPGHLINQPQHF. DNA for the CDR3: TGTGCCAGCATTTACCCGGGACACCTGATTAATCAGCCCCAGCATTTT.

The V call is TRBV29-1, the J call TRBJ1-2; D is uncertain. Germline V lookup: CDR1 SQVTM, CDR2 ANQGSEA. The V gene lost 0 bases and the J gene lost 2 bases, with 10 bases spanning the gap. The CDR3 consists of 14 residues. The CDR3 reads CSVEEVEGNYGYTF. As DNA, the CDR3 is TGCAGCGTTGAAGAGGTGGAAGGAAACTATGGCTACACCTTC.

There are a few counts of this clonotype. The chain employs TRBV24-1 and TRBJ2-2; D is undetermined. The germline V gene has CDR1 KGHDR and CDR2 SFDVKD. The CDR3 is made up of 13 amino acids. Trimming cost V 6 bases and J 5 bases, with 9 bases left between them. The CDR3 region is CATSISKTGELFF. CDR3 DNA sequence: TGTGCCACCAGTATCAGTAAAACCGGGGAGCTGTTTTTT.

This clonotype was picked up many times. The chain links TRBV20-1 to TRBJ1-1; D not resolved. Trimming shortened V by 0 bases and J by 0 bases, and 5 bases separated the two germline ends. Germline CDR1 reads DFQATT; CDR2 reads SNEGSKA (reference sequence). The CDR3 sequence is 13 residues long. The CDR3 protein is CSARDVLNTEAFF. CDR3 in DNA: TGCAGTGCTAGAGATGTCTTGAACACTGAAGCTTTCTTT.

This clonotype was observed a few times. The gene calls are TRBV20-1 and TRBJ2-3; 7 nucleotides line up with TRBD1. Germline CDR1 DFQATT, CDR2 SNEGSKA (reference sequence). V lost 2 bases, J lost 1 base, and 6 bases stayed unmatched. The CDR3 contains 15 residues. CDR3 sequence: CSARSLTGGTDTQYF. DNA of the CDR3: TGCAGTGCTAGATCCCTCACAGGGGGCACAGATACGCAGTATTTT.

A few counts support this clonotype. The CDR3: CASSGPGLEAFF. CDR3 bases: TGTGCCAGCAGTGGCCCTGGACTGGAAGCTTTCTTT. The chain uses TRBV6-5 and TRBJ1-1, with D unresolved. Germline V gene sequence: CDR1 MNHEY, CDR2 SVGAGI. This CDR3 region has 12 residues. The V end lost 5 bases, the J end lost 8 bases, and 12 bases lay between the germline ends.

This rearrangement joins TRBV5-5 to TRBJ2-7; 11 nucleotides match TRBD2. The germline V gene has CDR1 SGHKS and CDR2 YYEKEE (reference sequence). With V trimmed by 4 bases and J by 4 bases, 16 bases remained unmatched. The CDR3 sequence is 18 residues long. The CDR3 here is CASSASGTSGGLSYEQYF. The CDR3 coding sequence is TGTGCCAGCAGCGCGTCCGGAACTAGCGGGGGCCTCTCGTACGAGCAGTACTTC.

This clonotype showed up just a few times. The CDR3 here is CSASPGRKEKLFF. CDR3 nucleotide sequence: TGCAGTGCTAGCCCGGGGAGAAAGGAAAAACTGTTTTTT. The chain uses TRBV20-1 and TRBJ1-4, with no clear D. V was shortened by 3 bases and J by 8 bases, with 13 bases between the two germline ends. Germline V gene lookup returns CDR1 DFQATT and CDR2 SNEGSKA (reference sequence). The CDR3 runs 13 residues.

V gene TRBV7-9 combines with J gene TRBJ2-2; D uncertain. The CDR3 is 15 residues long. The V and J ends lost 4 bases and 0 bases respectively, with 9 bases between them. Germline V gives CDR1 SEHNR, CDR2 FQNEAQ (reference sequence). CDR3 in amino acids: CASSSSTPNTGELFF. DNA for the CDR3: TGTGCCAGCAGCTCCTCAACGCCGAACACCGGGGAGCTGTTTTTT.